The entry below gives a single T cell receptor beta chain sequence along with its context. Its cognate antigen is unknown. This record comes from a study of somatic mutations in cytotoxic T cells in rheumatoid arthritis. General study results and limits: Rheumatoid arthritis patients and age-matched healthy controls showed no significant difference in CD8+ T-cell clonality. With about 60 patients examined, roughly eight had a largest CD8+ clone exceeding 20% of CD8+ cells.

Germline V CDR1 and CDR2: MNHEY, SVGAGI. Trimming removed 6 bases at V and 0 bases at J, with 12 bases between. The length of the CDR3 is 15 residues. Measured with immunoSEQ multiplex PCR; TCRdb has only the in-frame clones, and not every one. The sample shows 20,000 or so clones, roughly 80% of them seen only once. The gene calls are TRBV6-5 and TRBJ2-1; TRBD2 might be the D (5 bases). Material for sequencing was CD8+ T cells sorted from blood. This TCR derives from a woman in her fifties or sixties in good health. As DNA, the CDR3 is TGTGCCAGCAGCACTCAGCGGAGCTCCTACAATGAGCAGTTCTTC. Encoded protein: CASSTQRSSYNEQFF.